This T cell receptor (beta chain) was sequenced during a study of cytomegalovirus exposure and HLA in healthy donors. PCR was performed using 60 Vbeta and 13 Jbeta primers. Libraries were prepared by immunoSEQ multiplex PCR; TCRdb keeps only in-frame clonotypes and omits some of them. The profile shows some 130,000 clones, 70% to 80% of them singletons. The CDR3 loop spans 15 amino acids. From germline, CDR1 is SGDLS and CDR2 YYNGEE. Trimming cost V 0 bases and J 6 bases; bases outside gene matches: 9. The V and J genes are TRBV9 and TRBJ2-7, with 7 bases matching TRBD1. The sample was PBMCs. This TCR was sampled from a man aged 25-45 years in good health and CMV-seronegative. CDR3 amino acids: CASSVGQGPLSEQYF. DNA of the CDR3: TGTGCCAGCAGCGTAGGACAGGGCCCGTTGAGCGAGCAGTACTTC.